This T cell receptor (beta chain) was profiled in a study of blood T cell repertoires in COVID-19. In the authors' methods: Using reference gene primer amplification, nucleated cell counts were estimated. Data came from immunoSEQ multiplex PCR; TCRdb stores just in-frame clones and leaves some out. The DNA was the basis for D and trimming; V, J and clone size are from that table. The sample records 50,000 to 65,000 clones, around 85% being singletons. This clonotype was sampled from a human donor in a cohort sampled during active COVID-19. The material sequenced was peripheral blood.

The CDR3 region has the DNA TGTGCCACCAGCAGAGGGACTAGCGGTATCTACGAGCAGTACTTC. As protein: CATSRGTSGIYEQYF. The rearrangement links TRBV15 to TRBJ2-7, with 10 bases lining up with TRBD2. This CDR3 is built from 15 residues. With 1 base clipped from V and 3 bases from J, the junction kept 3 bases outside the gene matches. Germline CDR1 reads LNHNV; CDR2 reads YYDKDF (reference sequence).